The 32 T cell receptor beta chains below all came from one sample that was sequenced in a study of T cells in Graves' hyperthyroidism and ophthalmopathy. TCR beta CDR3 regions were amplified from RNA. TCR CDR3 regions were first amplified by RT-PCR with HTBI primers. One entry per CDR3 protein, called by TCRdb with MiXCR from the multiplex PCR reads. The sample records roughly 750,000 distinct CDR3 sequences, around 17% being singletons. Material: blood. The receptors originated from a young man with Graves' hyperthyroidism.

V is TRBV7-9 and J is TRBJ1-3, with D perhaps matching TRBD1 (6 bases). The CDR3 consists of 16 residues. CDR1 SEHNR and CDR2 FQNEAQ come from the germline V gene (reference sequence). With 4 bases removed from V and 0 bases from J, the gap between germline ends came to 13 bases. CDR3 nucleotides: TGTGCCAGCAGCTGGGAAGGGGGAGGCTCTGGAAACACCATATATTTT. It translates to CASSWEGGGSGNTIYF.

This clonotype has more than one count but fewer than ten. This sequence joins TRBV7-9 and TRBJ2-7; D might be TRBD1 or TRBD2, each matching 5 bases. The CDR3 is 13 residues long. The germline gives CDR1 SEHNR, CDR2 FQNEAQ (reference sequence). V was cut by 4 bases and J by 7 bases, with 14 bases left in between. The CDR3 sequence: CASSSGDGGEQYF. Here the CDR3 DNA reads TGTGCCAGCAGCTCAGGAGATGGGGGAGAGCAGTACTTC.

This clonotype was detected many times. The genes are TRBV28 and TRBJ2-7; possibly TRBD1 or TRBD2 for D (5 bases each). CDR1 and CDR2 from the germline V gene are MDHEN and SYDVKM. V lost 2 bases, J lost 3 bases, and 11 bases lay in between. This CDR3 is 14 amino acids long. The CDR3 DNA reads as TGTGCCAGCAGTTTAGTCGGGACCAACTACGAGCAGTACTTC. This encodes CASSLVGTNYEQYF.

This clonotype was observed many times. The rearrangement joins TRBV7-9 to TRBJ2-1; D ambiguous. CDR3 length equals 15 residues. With 5 bases removed from V and 4 bases from J, the gap between germline ends came to 15 bases. Germline CDR1 and CDR2: SEHNR and FQNEAQ (reference sequence). This chain's CDR3 is CASSTHLTSYNEQFF. The DNA for the CDR3 is TGTGCCAGCAGCACTCACCTGACATCTTACAATGAGCAGTTCTTC.

This clonotype came up many times. The rearrangement joins TRBV27 to TRBJ1-2, with TRBD1 as a possible D gene (5 bases). The V end was cut by 2 bases, the J end by 2 bases, with 18 bases between. Germline CDR1 reads MNHEY; CDR2 reads SMNVEV (reference sequence). CDR3 length: 17 residues. The CDR3 reads CASSLTGTPTGNYGYTF. Here the CDR3 DNA reads TGTGCCAGCAGTTTAACCGGGACCCCCACCGGAAACTATGGCTACACCTTC.

The chain employs TRBV5-1 and TRBJ2-1, with 8 bases fitting TRBD2. CDR1 is SGHRS, CDR2 YFSETQ, per germline. The junction had 8 bases not matched to a gene; V was cut back by 6 bases and J by 0 bases. The CDR3 is 16 amino acids. The CDR3 DNA sequence: TGCGCCAGCAACTACCGGGAGGGATACTCCTACAATGAGCAGTTCTTC. It codes for CASNYREGYSYNEQFF.

This chain connects TRBV3-1 to TRBJ2-3; 9 bases are a match to TRBD2. The V gene end was trimmed by 2 bases and the J gene end by 2 bases; junction bases not matched to a gene: 8. Looked up from germline, CDR1 is LGHDT and CDR2 is YNNKEL (reference sequence). This CDR3 region has 17 residues. CDR3 DNA sequence: TGTGCCAGCAGCCAACCGACTAGCGGTAGATTCACAGATACGCAGTATTTT. Residues: CASSQPTSGRFTDTQYF.

This clonotype was detected ten times or more. The chain employs TRBV12-3 or TRBV12-4 and TRBJ1-1; unclear D gene. The V gene lost 1 base and the J gene lost 1 base, with 4 bases spanning the gap. The CDR3 has 13 amino acids. CDR3 nucleotide sequence: TGTGCCAGCAGTTTAGTGGAGAACACTGAAGCTTTCTTT. Translation gives CASSLVENTEAFF.

This clonotype was observed at least ten times. The V gene is TRBV18, the J gene TRBJ1-4; TRBD1 is a possible D gene (5 bases). Per germline, CDR1 KGHSH and CDR2 LQKENI. The CDR3 totals 15 residues. Trimming shortened V by 0 bases and J by 7 bases, and 12 bases separated the two germline ends. The CDR3 is CASSPPPGRGEKLFF. As DNA, the CDR3 is TGTGCCAGCTCACCACCGCCAGGGAGGGGTGAAAAACTGTTTTTT.

The V and J genes are TRBV19 and TRBJ1-1, with 7 bases identical to TRBD1. This CDR3 spans 15 amino acids. Germline CDR1 and CDR2: LNHDA and SQIVND (reference sequence). The V gene end was trimmed by 11 bases and the J gene end by 5 bases; junction bases not matched to a gene: 17. The CDR3 DNA reads TGTGCCGCAGGCAACAGGGGCTTGTTAGTGACTGAAGCTTTCTTT. Translation: CAAGNRGLLVTEAFF.

This clonotype came up many times. The rearrangement uses TRBV3-1 and TRBJ2-1; 10 bases map to TRBD2. The V segment lost 4 bases and the J segment 2 bases; nucleotides outside the gene matches: 8. CDR3 length: 17 amino acids. CDR1 and CDR2 from the germline V gene are LGHDT and YNNKEL (reference sequence). This chain's CDR3 is CASSPRLAGPPYNEQFF. CDR3 DNA sequence: TGTGCCAGCAGCCCTCGACTAGCGGGTCCCCCCTACAATGAGCAGTTCTTC.

This clonotype was seen more than once but under ten times. The rearrangement uses TRBV5-8 and TRBJ2-1; TRBD2 matches at 8 bases. The V gene end was trimmed by 0 bases and the J gene end by 0 bases; junction bases not matched to a gene: 2. Germline values: CDR1 SGHTS, CDR2 YDEGEE. This CDR3 has 16 residues. The CDR3 loop is CASSLDGLASYNEQFF. CDR3 DNA: TGTGCCAGCAGCTTGGACGGACTAGCCTCCTACAATGAGCAGTTCTTC.

This clonotype was observed a handful of times. The chain combines TRBV20-1 with TRBJ2-3; TRBD2 matches 13 bases. The V segment lost 4 bases and the J segment 5 bases; nucleotides outside the gene matches: 12. CDR3 length: 17 amino acids. CDR1 DFQATT and CDR2 SNEGSKA come from the germline V gene (reference sequence). The CDR3 loop reads CSATRLAGGPQGDTQYF. CDR3 DNA sequence: TGCAGTGCTACCCGACTAGCGGGGGGCCCCCAGGGAGATACGCAGTATTTT.

The gene calls are TRBV4-2 and TRBJ1-6; D gene ambiguous. Trimming removed 2 bases at V and 10 bases at J, with 12 bases between. This CDR3 has 14 amino acids. In germline, CDR1 is LGHNA, CDR2 YNFKEQ. In nucleotides, the CDR3 is TGTGCCAGCAGCCAACAGGTCTCTGAATCACCCCTCCACTTT. This sequence encodes CASSQQVSESPLHF.

The genes are TRBV7-9 and TRBJ2-5; D is ambiguous. The ends were cut back, 0 bases at V and 2 bases at J, with 7 bases in the middle. The CDR3 spans 14 residues. CDR1 is SEHNR and CDR2 is FQNEAQ in the germline V gene (reference sequence). The CDR3 reads CASSLAAYQETQYF. The DNA of the CDR3 is TGTGCCAGCAGCTTAGCGGCCTATCAAGAGACCCAGTACTTC.

This clonotype was counted between two and nine times. CDR3 sequence (DNA): TGCAGTGCTAGCCCCCCCGGGGGGCTCTCCTACAATGAGCAGTTCTTC. Encoded protein: CSASPPGGLSYNEQFF. V gene TRBV20-1 combines with J gene TRBJ2-1, with D possibly matching TRBD2 (7 bases). The CDR3 sequence is 16 residues long. V was cut by 3 bases and J by 0 bases, with 15 bases left in between. CDR1 is DFQATT and CDR2 is SNEGSKA in the germline V gene (reference sequence).

This clonotype was seen a handful of times. The rearrangement uses TRBV7-2 and TRBJ2-7, with D possibly TRBD2 on 5 matching bases. This CDR3 is built from 15 residues. V lost 0 bases, J lost 7 bases, and 16 bases lay in between. CDR1 and CDR2 (germline): SGHTA, FQGNSA. The DNA for the CDR3 is TGTGCCAGCAGCTTAGCCGCGGCAGGAGGTAGGGAGCAGTACTTC. Amino acid sequence: CASSLAAAGGREQYF. Based on the CDR3 plus reference TRBV7-2 and TRBJ2-7, the full variable domain is GAGVSQSPSNKVTEKGKDVELRCDPISGHTALYWYRQSLGQGLEFLIYFQGNSAPDKSGLPSDRFSAERTGGSVSTLTIQRTQQEDSAVYLCASSLAAAGGREQYFGPGTRLTVT.

Comment on this clonotype: This could be a read error, since a much larger clone is one nucleotide away. The V gene is TRBV2, the J gene TRBJ1-6; a weak D match, TRBD1 (5 bases). The CDR3 is made up of 15 amino acids. The V gene lost 3 bases and the J gene lost 7 bases, with 13 bases spanning the gap. Looked up from germline, CDR1 is SNHLY and CDR2 is FYNNEI. The CDR3 nucleotides are TGTGCCAGCAGTGATCGGCGGGGCCTGAATTCACCCCTCCACTTT. Translating gives CASSDRRGLNSPLHF.

J is TRBJ2-1 and V is TRBV29-1; 9 nucleotides match TRBD1. Losses at the gene ends were 3 bases for V and 7 bases for J; bases not matched to a gene: 7. The germline gives CDR1 SQVTM, CDR2 ANQGSEA. The CDR3 is 14 amino acids. The DNA of the CDR3 is TGCAGCGTTGAGAACAGGGGGCAAAGTAATGAGCAGTTCTTC. Protein product: CSVENRGQSNEQFF.

Ten or more counts support this clonotype. The chain joins TRBV6-1 to TRBJ2-5, with D tentatively TRBD1 (6 bases). Per the germline V gene, CDR1 is MNHNS and CDR2 is SASEGT. With 5 bases removed from V and 6 bases from J, the gap between germline ends came to 19 bases. This CDR3 is 15 amino acids long. CDR3 nucleotide sequence: TGTGCCAGCAGTTCCCTACGGGACAATGTGAAGACCCAGTACTTC. Amino acid sequence: CASSSLRDNVKTQYF.

V usage is TRBV18 and J usage is TRBJ1-3; D may be TRBD1 (6 bases). Germline CDR1 KGHSH, CDR2 LQKENI. The V gene lost 2 bases and the J gene lost 0 bases, with 8 bases spanning the gap. This CDR3 comprises 15 residues. This CDR3 reads CASSPGQLSGNTIYF. CDR3 coding DNA: TGTGCCAGCTCACCAGGACAGCTCTCTGGAAACACCATATATTTT. Using reference TRBV18 and TRBJ1-3 for the parts outside the CDR3, the full variable domain is NAGVMQNPRHLVRRRGQEARLRCSPMKGHSHVYWYRQLPEEGLKFMVYLQKENIIDESGMPKERFSAEFPKEGPSILRIQQVVRGDSAAYFCASSPGQLSGNTIYFGEGSWLTVV.

The sample holds a few counts of this clonotype. V and J are TRBV20-1 and TRBJ2-5, with no clear D. V lost 4 bases to trimming and J lost 0 bases, with 3 bases between them. This CDR3 comprises 11 residues. Germline assignment: CDR1 DFQATT and CDR2 SNEGSKA (reference sequence). CDR3 nucleotides: TGCAGTGCTAACGACCAAGAGACCCAGTACTTC. It translates to CSANDQETQYF.

This clonotype was seen many times. This rearrangement joins TRBV7-9 to TRBJ2-5; D is uncertain. The CDR3 consists of 14 residues. Germline CDR1 reads SEHNR; CDR2 reads FQNEAQ (reference sequence). Trimming removed 3 bases at V and 4 bases at J, with 12 bases between. The CDR3 protein is CASSFGVSGETQYF. The CDR3 DNA is TGTGCCAGCAGCTTCGGAGTCTCGGGAGAGACCCAGTACTTC.

This clonotype was seen more than once but under ten times. J is TRBJ2-1 and V is TRBV20-1, with 7 bases that match TRBD2. Germline lookup yields CDR1 DFQATT and CDR2 SNEGSKA (reference sequence). Unmatched junction bases numbered 4, after V lost 3 bases and J lost 5 bases. The CDR3 loop spans 13 amino acids. The CDR3 bases are TGCAGTGCTAGTGGGGACTACGACAATGAGCAGTTCTTC. Translating it yields CSASGDYDNEQFF.

This clonotype was seen many times. The rearrangement joins TRBV9 to TRBJ1-2; TRBD1 matches 9 bases. V trimming: 2 bases; J trimming: 8 bases; junction bases outside the gene matches: 10. The CDR3 contains 15 residues. CDR1 is SGDLS, CDR2 YYNGEE, per germline. The CDR3 coding sequence is TGTGCCAGCAGCGTCCCGGACAGGGGCCAAGAAGGCTACACCTTC. As protein: CASSVPDRGQEGYTF.

This clonotype was recorded a few times. This chain uses TRBV7-8 with TRBJ2-2; maybe TRBD1 (7 bases). CDR3 length: 14 amino acids. Germline values: CDR1 SGHVS, CDR2 FQNEAQ. Trimming removed 6 bases at V and 7 bases at J, with 15 bases between. As DNA, the CDR3 is TGTGCCAGCAGGCCTCCAGGGGGGCGCGGGGAGCTGTTTTTT. Its protein product is CASRPPGGRGELFF.

The chain carries TRBV19 and TRBJ2-3; 10 bases fit TRBD2. The CDR3 has 18 amino acids. Germline V gene sequence: CDR1 LNHDA, CDR2 SQIVND (reference sequence). V was pared by 5 bases and J by 1 base, with 12 bases of the junction left unmatched. In nucleotides, the CDR3 is TGTGCCAGTAGTCTAACCTCCGTAGCGGGAGGTCGCACAGATACGCAGTATTTT. This codes for CASSLTSVAGGRTDTQYF.

Of note for this clonotype: Given a much more abundant clone one base away, this may be a read error. The chain recombines TRBV28 with TRBJ2-2; D is perhaps TRBD2 (6 bases). The V gene lost 3 bases and the J gene lost 7 bases, with 21 bases spanning the gap. The CDR3 is 17 residues long. CDR1 is MDHEN and CDR2 is SYDVKM in the germline V gene. The CDR3 bases are TGTGCCAGCAGTTTCCTTGCGTCGGGGGTAACAGGCGGGGAGCTGTTTTTT. Translation gives CASSFLASGVTGGELFF.

The genes are TRBV7-9 and TRBJ2-3, with no clear D. Per the germline V gene, CDR1 is SEHNR and CDR2 is FQNEAQ (reference sequence). CDR3 length equals 13 residues. The V end was cut by 2 bases, the J end by 4 bases, with 7 bases between. The CDR3 nucleotides read TGTGCCAGCAGCTTAAACCACCCAGATACGCAGTATTTT. Protein: CASSLNHPDTQYF.

This clonotype came up many times. V gene TRBV28 combines with J gene TRBJ1-2, with D perhaps TRBD1 (6 bases). The V and J ends lost 6 bases and 6 bases respectively, with 14 bases between them. CDR1 is MDHEN and CDR2 is SYDVKM in the germline V gene. This CDR3 is built from 13 residues. This CDR3 is CASRQTGWDGYTF. The DNA for the CDR3 is TGTGCCAGCAGACAAACAGGGTGGGATGGCTACACCTTC.

The count of this clonotype is one. The V and J genes are TRBV7-8 and TRBJ2-2; either TRBD1 or TRBD2 may supply D (5 bases each). CDR1 and CDR2 from the germline V gene are SGHVS and FQNEAQ. The ends were cut back, 0 bases at V and 1 base at J, with 15 bases in the middle. The CDR3 totals 18 residues. As DNA, the CDR3 is TGTGCCAGCAGCTTAGCCCGGGTGGGGGAACTGAACACCGGGGAGCTGTTTTTT. Translating gives CASSLARVGELNTGELFF.

There are many counts of this clonotype. This chain links TRBV7-2 with TRBJ2-5; D tentatively reads TRBD1 or TRBD2 (5 bases each). Germline V lookup: CDR1 SGHTA, CDR2 FQGNSA. V shed 2 bases and J shed 7 bases, with 17 bases lying between them. The CDR3 is 15 amino acids. The DNA of the CDR3 is TGTGCCAGCAGCTTATTAAGAGGGGATCCAGGGACCCAGTACTTC. Translated, it gives CASSLLRGDPGTQYF.